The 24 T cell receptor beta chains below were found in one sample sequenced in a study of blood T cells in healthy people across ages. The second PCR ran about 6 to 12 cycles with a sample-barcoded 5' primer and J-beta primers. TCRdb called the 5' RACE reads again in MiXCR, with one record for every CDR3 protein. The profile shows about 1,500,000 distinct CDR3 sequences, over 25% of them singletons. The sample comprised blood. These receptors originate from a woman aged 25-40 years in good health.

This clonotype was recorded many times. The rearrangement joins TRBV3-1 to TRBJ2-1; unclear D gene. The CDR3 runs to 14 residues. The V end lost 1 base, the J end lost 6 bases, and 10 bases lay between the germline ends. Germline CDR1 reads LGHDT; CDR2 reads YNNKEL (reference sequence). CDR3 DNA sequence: TGTGCCAGCAGCCAAGGGACCGTAGTCAATGAGCAGTTCTTC. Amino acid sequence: CASSQGTVVNEQFF.

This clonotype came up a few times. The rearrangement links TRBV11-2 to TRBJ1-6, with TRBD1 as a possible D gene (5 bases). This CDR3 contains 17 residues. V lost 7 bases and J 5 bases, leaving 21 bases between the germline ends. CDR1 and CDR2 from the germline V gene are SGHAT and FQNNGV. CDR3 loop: CASTQAVGTRNNSPLHF. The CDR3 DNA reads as TGTGCCAGCACCCAAGCGGTAGGGACGAGAAATAATTCACCCCTCCACTTT.

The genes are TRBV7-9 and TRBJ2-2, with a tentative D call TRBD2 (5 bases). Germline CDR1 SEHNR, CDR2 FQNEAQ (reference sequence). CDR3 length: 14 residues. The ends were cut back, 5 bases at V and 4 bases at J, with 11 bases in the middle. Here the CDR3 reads CASSPSRATGELFF. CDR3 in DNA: TGTGCCAGCAGCCCCTCGCGGGCCACCGGGGAGCTGTTTTTT.

CDR3 DNA sequence: TGCGCCAGCAGCCTATCGACAGACCGCAATCAGCCCCAGCATTTT. The encoded protein is CASSLSTDRNQPQHF. This sequence joins TRBV5-1 and TRBJ1-5; D may be TRBD1 (5 bases). CDR1 is SGHRS, CDR2 YFSETQ, per germline. Trimming left V 4 bases short and J 2 bases short, with 13 bases between. The CDR3 spans 15 residues. Full variable domain (missing parts from reference TRBV5-1 and TRBJ1-5): KAGVTQTPRYLIKTRGQQVTLSCSPISGHRSVSWYQQTPGQGLQFLFEYFSETQRNKGNFPGRFSGRQFSNSRSEMNVSTLELGDSALYLCASSLSTDRNQPQHFGDGTRLSIL.

CDR3 sequence reads: CASSVFRDDNEQFF. The DNA for the CDR3 is TGTGCCAGCAGCGTATTCCGGGACGACAATGAGCAGTTCTTC. The chain links TRBV9 to TRBJ2-1; the D gene could be TRBD1 or TRBD2 (5 bases each). Trimming pared 1 base from V and 5 bases from J, leaving 10 bases between. The CDR3 length is 14 residues. CDR1 and CDR2 from the germline V gene are SGDLS and YYNGEE.

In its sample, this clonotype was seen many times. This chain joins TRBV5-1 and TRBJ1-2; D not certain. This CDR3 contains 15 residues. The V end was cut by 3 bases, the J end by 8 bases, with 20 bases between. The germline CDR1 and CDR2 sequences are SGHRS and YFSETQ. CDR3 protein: CASSSQTSETGGYTF. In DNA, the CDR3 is TGCGCCAGCAGCTCCCAAACGTCGGAAACGGGGGGCTACACCTTC.

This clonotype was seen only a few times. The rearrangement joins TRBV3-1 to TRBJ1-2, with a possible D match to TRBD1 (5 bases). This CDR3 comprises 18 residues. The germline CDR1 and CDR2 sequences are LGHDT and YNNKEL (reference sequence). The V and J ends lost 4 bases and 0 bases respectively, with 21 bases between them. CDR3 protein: CASSLTDRLSPSNYGYTF. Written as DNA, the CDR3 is TGTGCCAGCAGCCTCACTGACAGACTAAGCCCCTCTAACTATGGCTACACCTTC. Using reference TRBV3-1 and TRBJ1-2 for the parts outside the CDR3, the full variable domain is DTAVSQTPKYLVTQMGNDKSIKCEQNLGHDTMYWYKQDSKKFLKIMFSYNNKELIINETVPNRFSPKSPDKAHLNLHINSLELGDSAVYFCASSLTDRLSPSNYGYTFGSGTRLTVV.

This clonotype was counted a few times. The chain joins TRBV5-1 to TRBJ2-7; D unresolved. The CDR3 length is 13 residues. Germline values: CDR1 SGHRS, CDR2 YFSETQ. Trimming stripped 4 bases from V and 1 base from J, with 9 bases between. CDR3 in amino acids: CASSDDISYEQYF. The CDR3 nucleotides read TGCGCCAGCAGCGACGACATTTCCTACGAGCAGTACTTC.

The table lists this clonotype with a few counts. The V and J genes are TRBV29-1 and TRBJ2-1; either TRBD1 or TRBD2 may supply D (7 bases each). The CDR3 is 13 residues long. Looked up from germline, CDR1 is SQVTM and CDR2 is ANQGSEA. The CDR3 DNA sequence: TGCACCACCTGGGAGGGGGCGGACGGTGAGCAGTTCTTC. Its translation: CTTWEGADGEQFF.

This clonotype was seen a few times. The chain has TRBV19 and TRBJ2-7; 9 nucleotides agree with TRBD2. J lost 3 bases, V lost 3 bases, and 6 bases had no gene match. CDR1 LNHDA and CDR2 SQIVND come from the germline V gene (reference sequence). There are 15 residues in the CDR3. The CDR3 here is CASSIGASGDYEQYF. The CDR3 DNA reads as TGTGCCAGTAGTATCGGGGCTAGCGGGGACTACGAGCAGTACTTC. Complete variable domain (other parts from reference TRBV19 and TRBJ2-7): DGGITQSPKYLFRKEGQNVTLSCEQNLNHDAMYWYRQDPGQGLRLIYYSQIVNDFQKGDIAEGYSVSREKKESFPLTVTSAQKNPTAFYLCASSIGASGDYEQYFGPGTRLTVT.

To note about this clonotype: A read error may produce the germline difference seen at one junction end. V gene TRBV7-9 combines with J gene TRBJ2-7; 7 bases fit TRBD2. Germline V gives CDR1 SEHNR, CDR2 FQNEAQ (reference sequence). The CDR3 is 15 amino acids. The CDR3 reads CSSSLVGGLGNEQYF. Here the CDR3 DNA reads TGTTCCAGCAGCCTCGTCGGGGGGTTGGGCAATGAGCAGTACTTC.

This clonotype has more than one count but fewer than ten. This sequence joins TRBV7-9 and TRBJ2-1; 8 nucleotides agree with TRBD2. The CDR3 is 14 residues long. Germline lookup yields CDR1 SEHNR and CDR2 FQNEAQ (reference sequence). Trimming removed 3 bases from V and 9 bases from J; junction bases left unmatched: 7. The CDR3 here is CASSFGAGEGEQFF. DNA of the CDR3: TGTGCCAGCAGCTTCGGAGCGGGAGAAGGTGAGCAGTTCTTC. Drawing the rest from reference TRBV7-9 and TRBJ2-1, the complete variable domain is DTGVSQNPRHKITKRGQNVTFRCDPISEHNRLYWYRQTLGQGPEFLTYFQNEAQLEKSRLLSDRFSAERPKGSFSTLEIQRTEQGDSAMYLCASSFGAGEGEQFFGPGTRLTVL.

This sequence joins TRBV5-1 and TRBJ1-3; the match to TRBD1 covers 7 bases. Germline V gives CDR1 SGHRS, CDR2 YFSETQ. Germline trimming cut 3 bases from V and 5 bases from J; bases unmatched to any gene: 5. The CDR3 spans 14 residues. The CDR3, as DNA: TGCGCCAGCAGCTCGGGGGACAGCCGAAACACCATATATTTT. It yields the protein CASSSGDSRNTIYF.

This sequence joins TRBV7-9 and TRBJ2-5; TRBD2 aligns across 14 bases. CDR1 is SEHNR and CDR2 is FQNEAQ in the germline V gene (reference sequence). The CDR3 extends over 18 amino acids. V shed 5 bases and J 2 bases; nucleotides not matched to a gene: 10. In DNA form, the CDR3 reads TGTGCCAGCAGCGCCCCCGGGACTAGCGGGGGAGTACAAGAGACCCAGTACTTC. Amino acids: CASSAPGTSGGVQETQYF.

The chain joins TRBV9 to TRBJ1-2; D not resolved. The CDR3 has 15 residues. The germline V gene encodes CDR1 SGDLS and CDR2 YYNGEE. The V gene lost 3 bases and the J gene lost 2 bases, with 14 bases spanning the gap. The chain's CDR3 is CASSARRGSNYGYTF. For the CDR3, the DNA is TGTGCCAGCAGCGCGCGCAGAGGGTCCAACTATGGCTACACCTTC.

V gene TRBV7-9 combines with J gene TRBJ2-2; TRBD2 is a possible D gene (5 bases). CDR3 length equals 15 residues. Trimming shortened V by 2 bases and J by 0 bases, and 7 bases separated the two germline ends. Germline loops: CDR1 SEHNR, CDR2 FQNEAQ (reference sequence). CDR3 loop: CASSLLSANTGELFF. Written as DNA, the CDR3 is TGTGCCAGCAGCTTACTTAGCGCGAACACCGGGGAGCTGTTTTTT.

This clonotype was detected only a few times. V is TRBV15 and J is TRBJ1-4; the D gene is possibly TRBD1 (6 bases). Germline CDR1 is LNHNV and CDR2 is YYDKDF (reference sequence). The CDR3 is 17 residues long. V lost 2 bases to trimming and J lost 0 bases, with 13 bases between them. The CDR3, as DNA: TGTGCCACCAGCAGATCCAGGGGATATGCAACTAATGAAAAACTGTTTTTT. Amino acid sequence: CATSRSRGYATNEKLFF.

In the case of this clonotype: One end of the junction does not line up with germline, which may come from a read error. The CDR3 loop is CAGSPYSGGAYEQYF. The CDR3 DNA follows: TGTGCCGGCAGTCCCTATAGCGGGGGGGCCTACGAGCAGTACTTC. The rearrangement links TRBV12-3 or TRBV12-4 to TRBJ2-7; 11 nucleotides match TRBD2. This CDR3 contains 15 residues.

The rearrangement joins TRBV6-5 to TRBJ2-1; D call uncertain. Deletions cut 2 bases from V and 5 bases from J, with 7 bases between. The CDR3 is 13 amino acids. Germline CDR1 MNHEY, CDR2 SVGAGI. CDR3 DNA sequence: TGTGCCAGCAGTTACAAAGGGCACAATGAGCAGTTCTTC. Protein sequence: CASSYKGHNEQFF.

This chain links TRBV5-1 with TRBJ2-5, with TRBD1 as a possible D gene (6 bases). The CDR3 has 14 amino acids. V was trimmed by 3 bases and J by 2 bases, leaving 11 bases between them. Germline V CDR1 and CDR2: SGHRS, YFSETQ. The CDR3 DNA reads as TGCGCCAGCAGCTGGACAGCCAGTCAAGAGACCCAGTACTTC. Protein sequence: CASSWTASQETQYF.

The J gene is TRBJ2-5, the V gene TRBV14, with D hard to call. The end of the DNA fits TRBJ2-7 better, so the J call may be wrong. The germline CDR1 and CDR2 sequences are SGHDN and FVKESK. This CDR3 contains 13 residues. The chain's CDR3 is CASSQVPRHEQYF. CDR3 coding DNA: TGTGCCAGCAGCCAAGTGCCAAGACACGAGCAGTACTTC.

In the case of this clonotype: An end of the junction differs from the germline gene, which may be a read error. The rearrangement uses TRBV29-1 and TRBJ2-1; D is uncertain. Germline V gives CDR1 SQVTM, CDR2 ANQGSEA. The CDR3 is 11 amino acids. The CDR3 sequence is CSAVAFNERFF. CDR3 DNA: TGCAGCGCCGTAGCCTTCAATGAGCGGTTCTTC.

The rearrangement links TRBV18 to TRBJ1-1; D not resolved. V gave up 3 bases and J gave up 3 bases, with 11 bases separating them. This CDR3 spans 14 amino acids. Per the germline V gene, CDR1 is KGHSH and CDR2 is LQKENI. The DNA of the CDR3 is TGTGCCAGCTCACCGGTCCGGAGCGACACTGAAGCTTTCTTT. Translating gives CASSPVRSDTEAFF. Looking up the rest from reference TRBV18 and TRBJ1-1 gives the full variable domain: NAGVMQNPRHLVRRRGQEARLRCSPMKGHSHVYWYRQLPEEGLKFMVYLQKENIIDESGMPKERFSAEFPKEGPSILRIQQVVRGDSAAYFCASSPVRSDTEAFFGQGTRLTVV.

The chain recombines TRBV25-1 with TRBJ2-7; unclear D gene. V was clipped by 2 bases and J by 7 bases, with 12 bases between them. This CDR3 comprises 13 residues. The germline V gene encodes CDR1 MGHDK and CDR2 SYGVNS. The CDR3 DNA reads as TGTGCCAGCAGTGAAACTGGATTTGGAGAGCAGTACTTC. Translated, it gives CASSETGFGEQYF.